The clone carrying this TCR beta chain was counted a single time. V was clipped by 7 bases and J by 3 bases; unmatched bases: 11. Germline CDR1 is SGDLS and CDR2 is YYNGEE. This CDR3 comprises 15 residues. The entry originates in a study of T cell changes during pregnancy in multiple sclerosis. The repertoire was sequenced with immunoSEQ multiplex PCR; TCRdb's copy has only in-frame clones and lacks some. The top ten hold approximately 2% of the sample, which has 65,000 to 95,000 clones, approximately 90% seen once. The chain recombines TRBV9 with TRBJ2-3; 7 bases agree with TRBD1. This TCR was recovered from a female donor with multiple sclerosis, enrolled in a pregnancy study. Sequencing was performed on peripheral blood, taken before pregnancy. The CDR3 is CASRSETGQTDTQYF. The CDR3 coding sequence is TGTGCCAGCCGATCAGAGACAGGGCAGACAGATACGCAGTATTTT.